This T cell receptor beta chain was identified during a study of blood T cell repertoires in COVID-19. This table comes from immunoSEQ multiplex PCR, and its TCRdb copy is limited to in-frame clones, with some not included. The sample contains approximately 350,000 clones, about nine tenths of which appear only once. This clone was detected only once. From germline, CDR1 is LNHNV and CDR2 YYDKDF (reference sequence). V lost 7 bases to trimming and J lost 3 bases; unmatched junction nucleotides: 4. The CDR3 contains 14 residues. During active infection, Seattle patients enrolled and were then monitored through disease.

This sequence joins TRBV15 and TRBJ2-7; 12 bases agree with TRBD2. The sequencing sample was made of peripheral blood. The source is a woman in her 50s with COVID-19, enrolled during active disease. CDR3 nucleotide sequence: TGTGCCACCACCACGACTAGCGGGAGCTACGAGCAGTACTTC. Its translation is CATTTTSGSYEQYF.